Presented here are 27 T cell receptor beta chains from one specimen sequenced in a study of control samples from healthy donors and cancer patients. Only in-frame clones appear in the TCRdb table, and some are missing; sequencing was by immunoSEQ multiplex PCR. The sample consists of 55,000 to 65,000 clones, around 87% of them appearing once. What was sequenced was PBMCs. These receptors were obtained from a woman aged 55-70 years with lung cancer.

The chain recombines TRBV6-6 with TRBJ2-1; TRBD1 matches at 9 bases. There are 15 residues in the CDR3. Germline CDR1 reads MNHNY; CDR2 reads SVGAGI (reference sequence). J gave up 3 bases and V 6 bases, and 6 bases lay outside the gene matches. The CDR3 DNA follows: TGTGCCAGCAGATTGCCGGGACAGGGCTACAATGAGCAGTTCTTC. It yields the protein CASRLPGQGYNEQFF.

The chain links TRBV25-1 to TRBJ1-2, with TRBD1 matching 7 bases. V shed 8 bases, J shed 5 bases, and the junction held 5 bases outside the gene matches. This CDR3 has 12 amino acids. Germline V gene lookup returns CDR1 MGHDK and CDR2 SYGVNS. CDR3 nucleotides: TGTGCCAGCTACGAGGGGGCTTATGGCTACACCTTC. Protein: CASYEGAYGYTF.

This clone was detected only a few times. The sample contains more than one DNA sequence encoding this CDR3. CDR3 sequence (DNA): TGTGCCAGCAGCCAGGCTAGTTACGAGCAGTACTTC. Translating it yields CASSQASYEQYF. The chain employs TRBV3-1 (or the pseudogene TRBV3-2) and TRBJ2-7; D not certain. The CDR3 extends over 12 amino acids. CDR1 is LGHDT and CDR2 is YNNKEL in the germline V gene (reference sequence). The V gene lost 3 bases and the J gene lost 4 bases, with 7 bases spanning the gap.

The CDR3 nucleotides read TGTGCCAGCGGGGGGACTAGCGGGATCGCCGGGGAGCTGTTTTTT. Its protein is CASGGTSGIAGELFF. The chain combines TRBV9 with TRBJ2-2; TRBD2 matches 13 bases. V lost 7 bases, J lost 6 bases, and 6 bases stayed unmatched. Germline loops: CDR1 SGDLS, CDR2 YYNGEE. The CDR3 runs to 15 residues.

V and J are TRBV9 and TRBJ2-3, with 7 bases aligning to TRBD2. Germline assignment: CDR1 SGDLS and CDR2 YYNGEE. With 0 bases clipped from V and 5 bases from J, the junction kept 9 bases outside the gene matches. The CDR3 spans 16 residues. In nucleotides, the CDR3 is TGTGCCAGCAGCGTAGGCAACGGGGGGTTCGAAGATACGCAGTATTTT. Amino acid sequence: CASSVGNGGFEDTQYF. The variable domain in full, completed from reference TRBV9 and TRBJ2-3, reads DSGVTQTPKHLITATGQRVTLRCSPRSGDLSVYWYQQSLDQGLQFLIQYYNGEERAKGNILERFSAQQFPDLHSELNLSSLELGDSALYFCASSVGNGGFEDTQYFGPGTRLTVL.

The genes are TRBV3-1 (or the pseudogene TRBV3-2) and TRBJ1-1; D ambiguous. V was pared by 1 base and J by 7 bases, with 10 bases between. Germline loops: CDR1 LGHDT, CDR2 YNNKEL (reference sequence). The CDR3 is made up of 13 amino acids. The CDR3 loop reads CASSQVQAGEAFF. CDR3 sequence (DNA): TGTGCCAGCAGCCAAGTTCAGGCGGGTGAAGCTTTCTTT.

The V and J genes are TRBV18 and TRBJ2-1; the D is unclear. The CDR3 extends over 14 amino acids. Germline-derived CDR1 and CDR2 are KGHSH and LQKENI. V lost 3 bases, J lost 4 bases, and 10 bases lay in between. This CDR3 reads CASSPAEGYNEQFF. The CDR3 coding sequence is TGTGCCAGCTCACCGGCAGAAGGTTACAATGAGCAGTTCTTC.

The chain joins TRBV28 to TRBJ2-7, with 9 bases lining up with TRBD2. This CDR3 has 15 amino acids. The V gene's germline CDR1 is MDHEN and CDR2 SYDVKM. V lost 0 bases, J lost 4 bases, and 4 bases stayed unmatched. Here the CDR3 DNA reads TGTGCCAGCAGTTTATGGGCGGGAGGGCTATACGAGCAGTACTTC. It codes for CASSLWAGGLYEQYF. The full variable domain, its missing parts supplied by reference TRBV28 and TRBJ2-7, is DVKVTQSSRYLVKRTGEKVFLECVQDMDHENMFWYRQDPGLGLRLIYFSYDVKMKEKGDIPEGYSVSREKKERFSLILESASTNQTSMYLCASSLWAGGLYEQYFGPGTRLTVT.

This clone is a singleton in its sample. As DNA, the CDR3 is TGTGCCAGTAGTATGCGGGCAGTGGAGACCCAGTACTTC. Its protein is CASSMRAVETQYF. The chain links TRBV19 to TRBJ2-5, with D perhaps TRBD2 (5 bases). The CDR3 has 13 amino acids. Trimming cost V 3 bases and J 5 bases, with 10 bases left between them. Germline-derived CDR1 and CDR2 are LNHDA and SQIVND (reference sequence). Looking up the rest from reference TRBV19 and TRBJ2-5 gives the full variable domain: DGGITQSPKYLFRKEGQNVTLSCEQNLNHDAMYWYRQDPGQGLRLIYYSQIVNDFQKGDIAEGYSVSREKKESFPLTVTSAQKNPTAFYLCASSMRAVETQYFGPGTRLLVL.

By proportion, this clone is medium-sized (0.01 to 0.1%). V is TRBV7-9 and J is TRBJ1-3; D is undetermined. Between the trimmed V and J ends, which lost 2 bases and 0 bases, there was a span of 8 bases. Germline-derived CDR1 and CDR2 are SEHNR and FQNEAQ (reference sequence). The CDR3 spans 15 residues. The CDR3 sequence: CASSLSQVSGNTIYF. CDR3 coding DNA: TGTGCCAGCAGCTTAAGTCAGGTCTCTGGAAACACCATATATTTT.

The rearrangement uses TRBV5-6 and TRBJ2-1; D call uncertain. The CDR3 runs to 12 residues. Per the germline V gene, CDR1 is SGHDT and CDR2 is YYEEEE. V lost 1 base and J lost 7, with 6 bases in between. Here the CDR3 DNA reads TGTGCCAGCAGCTTGACTGGGAATGAGCAGTTCTTC. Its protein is CASSLTGNEQFF.

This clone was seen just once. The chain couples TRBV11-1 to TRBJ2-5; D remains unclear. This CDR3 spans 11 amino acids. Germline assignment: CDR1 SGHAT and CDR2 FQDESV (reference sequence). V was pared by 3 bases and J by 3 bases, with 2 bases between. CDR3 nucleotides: TGTGCCAGCAGCTTTAAAGAGACCCAGTACTTC. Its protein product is CASSFKETQYF. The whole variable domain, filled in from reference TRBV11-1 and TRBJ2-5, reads EAEVAQSPRYKITEKSQAVAFWCDPISGHATLYWYRQILGQGPELLVQFQDESVVDDSQLPKDRFSAERLKGVDSTLKIQPAELGDSAMYLCASSFKETQYFGPGTRLLVL.

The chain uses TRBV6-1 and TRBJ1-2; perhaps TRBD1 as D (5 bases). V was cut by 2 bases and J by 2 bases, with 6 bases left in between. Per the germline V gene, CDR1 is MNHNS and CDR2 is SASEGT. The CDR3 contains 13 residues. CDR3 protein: CASSESGNYGYTF. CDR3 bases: TGTGCCAGCAGTGAATCAGGGAACTATGGCTACACCTTC.

The CDR3 DNA reads as TGTGCCAGCAGCCCTAACGTTCAAGACACCATATATTTT. It specifies CASSPNVQDTIYF. The chain recombines TRBV7-9 with TRBJ1-3, with D unclear. This CDR3 has 13 amino acids. Germline V gene lookup returns CDR1 SEHNR and CDR2 FQNEAQ (reference sequence). V was trimmed by 5 bases and J by 8 bases, leaving 13 bases between them.

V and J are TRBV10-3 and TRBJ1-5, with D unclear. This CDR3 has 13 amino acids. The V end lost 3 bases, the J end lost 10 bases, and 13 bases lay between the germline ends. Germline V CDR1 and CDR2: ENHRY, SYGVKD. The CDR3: CAISDRTQEPQHF. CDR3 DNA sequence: TGTGCCATCAGTGACAGGACGCAAGAACCCCAGCATTTT.

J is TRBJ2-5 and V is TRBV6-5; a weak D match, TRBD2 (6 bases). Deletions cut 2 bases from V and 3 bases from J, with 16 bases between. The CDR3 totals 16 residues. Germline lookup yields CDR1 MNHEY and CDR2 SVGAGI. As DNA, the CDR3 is TGTGCCAGCAGTTACGGTTGGAGGGCCGACAAAGAGACCCAGTACTTC. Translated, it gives CASSYGWRADKETQYF.

As DNA, the CDR3 is TGTGCCAGCAGCAAAGCTTGTGAGCTTTATGTTGGAGACAGGGGAGTATCCGGGGCCAACGTCCTGACTTTC. Residues: CASSKACELYVGDRGVSGANVLTF. The chain employs TRBV21-1 and TRBJ2-6; the D call of TRBD1 is as the table states it, not checked on the DNA. TRBV21-1 is a documented pseudogene. The CDR3 contains 24 residues.

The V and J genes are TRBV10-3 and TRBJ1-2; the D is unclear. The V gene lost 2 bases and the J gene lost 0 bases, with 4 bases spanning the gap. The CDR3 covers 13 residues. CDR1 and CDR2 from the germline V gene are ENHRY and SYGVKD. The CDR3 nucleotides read TGTGCCATCAGTGAGGCCCCTAACTATGGCTACACCTTC. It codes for CAISEAPNYGYTF.

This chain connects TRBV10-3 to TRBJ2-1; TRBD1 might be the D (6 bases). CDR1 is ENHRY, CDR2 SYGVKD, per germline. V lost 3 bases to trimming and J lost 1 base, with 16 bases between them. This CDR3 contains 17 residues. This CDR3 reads CAISDRGRTDSYNEQFF. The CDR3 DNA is TGTGCCATCAGTGACAGGGGACGGACTGATTCCTACAATGAGCAGTTCTTC.

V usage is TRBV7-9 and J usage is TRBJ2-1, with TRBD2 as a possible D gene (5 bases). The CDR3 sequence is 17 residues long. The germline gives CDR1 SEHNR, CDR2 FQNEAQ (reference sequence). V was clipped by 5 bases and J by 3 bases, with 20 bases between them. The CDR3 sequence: CASSLNPYSDGYNEQFF. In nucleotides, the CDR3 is TGTGCCAGCAGCCTTAACCCCTATAGCGACGGCTACAATGAGCAGTTCTTC.

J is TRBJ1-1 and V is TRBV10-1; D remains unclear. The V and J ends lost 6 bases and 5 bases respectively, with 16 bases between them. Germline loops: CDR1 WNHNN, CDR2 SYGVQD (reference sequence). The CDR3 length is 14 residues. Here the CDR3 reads CASSPEGGATEAFF. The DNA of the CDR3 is TGCGCCAGCAGCCCCGAAGGAGGAGCGACTGAAGCTTTCTTT.

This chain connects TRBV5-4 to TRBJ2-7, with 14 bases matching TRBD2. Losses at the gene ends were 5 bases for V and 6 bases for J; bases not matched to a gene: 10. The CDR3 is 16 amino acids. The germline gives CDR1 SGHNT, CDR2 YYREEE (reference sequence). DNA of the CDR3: TGTGCCAGCAGTTCCGGAGGACTAGCGGGAGGAAGCGAGCAGTACTTC. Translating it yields CASSSGGLAGGSEQYF.

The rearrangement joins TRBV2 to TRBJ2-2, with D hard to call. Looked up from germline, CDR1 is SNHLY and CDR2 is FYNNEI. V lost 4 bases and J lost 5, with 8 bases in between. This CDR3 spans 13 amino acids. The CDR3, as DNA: TGTGCCAGCAGTGTTGAGAAAACCGGGGAGCTGTTTTTT. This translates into CASSVEKTGELFF.

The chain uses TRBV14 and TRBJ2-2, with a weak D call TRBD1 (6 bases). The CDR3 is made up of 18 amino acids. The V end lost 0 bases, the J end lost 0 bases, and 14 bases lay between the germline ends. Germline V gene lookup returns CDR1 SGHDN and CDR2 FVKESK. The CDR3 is CASSQEPDRTSNTGELFF. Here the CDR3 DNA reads TGTGCCAGCAGCCAAGAGCCCGACAGGACCTCGAACACCGGGGAGCTGTTTTTT.

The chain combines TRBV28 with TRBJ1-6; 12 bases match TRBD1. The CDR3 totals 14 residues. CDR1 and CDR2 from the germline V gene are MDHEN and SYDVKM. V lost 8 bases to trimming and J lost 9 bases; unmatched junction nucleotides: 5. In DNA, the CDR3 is TGTGCCAGCTTTCCGGGACAGGGGGCTTCACCCCTCCACTTT. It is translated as CASFPGQGASPLHF.

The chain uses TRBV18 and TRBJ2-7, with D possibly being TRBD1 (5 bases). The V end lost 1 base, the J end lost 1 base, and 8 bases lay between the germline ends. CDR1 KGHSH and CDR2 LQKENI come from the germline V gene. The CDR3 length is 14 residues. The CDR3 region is CASSPRQGSYEQYF. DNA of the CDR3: TGTGCCAGCTCACCACGGCAGGGATCCTACGAGCAGTACTTC.

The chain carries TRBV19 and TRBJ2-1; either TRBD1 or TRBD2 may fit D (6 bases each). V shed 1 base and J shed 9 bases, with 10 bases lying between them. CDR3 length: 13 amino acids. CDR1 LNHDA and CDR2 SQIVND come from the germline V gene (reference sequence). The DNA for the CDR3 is TGTGCCAGTAGTATAGGGGGGGCGCTTGAGCAGTTCTTC. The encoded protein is CASSIGGALEQFF.